These T cell receptor beta chains were read from a single sample in a study of human T cells and chemical hapten exposure. One entry per CDR3 protein results from TCRdb running MiXCR on the RACE reads. The table shows about 82,000 distinct CDR3 sequences, with roughly 13% occurring only once. The specimen was whole blood, collected in connection with sensitization to the hapten diphenylcyclopropenone (DPC). The receptors here all came from a woman in her 50s with alopecia areata. Some clones in this sample may be carry-over from other donors' samples. CDR3s include the opening cysteine and the closing phenylalanine or tryptophan. Fields, in order: V gene, J gene, D gene, CDR3 length, clone size, CDR3 protein, CDR3 DNA. The D gene is left open where the match is weak. Clone size is shown for a subset of rows, as once, few, many or a class of expanded clone.

V gene: TRBV5-4
J gene: TRBJ2-3
D gene: .
CDR3 length: 15
clone size: .
CDR3 protein: CASSRAGPGEDTQYF
CDR3 DNA: TGTGCCAGCAGCCGAGCCGGACCCGGGGAAGATACGCAGTATTTT

V gene: TRBV7-9
J gene: TRBJ2-7
D gene: .
CDR3 length: 12
clone size: many
CDR3 protein: CASSFINYEQYF
CDR3 DNA: TGTGCCAGCAGCTTCATAAACTACGAGCAGTACTTC

V gene: TRBV12-3/TRBV12-4
J gene: TRBJ2-3
D gene: .
CDR3 length: 16
clone size: .
CDR3 protein: CASSFLLMGTTDTQYF
CDR3 DNA: TGTGCCAGCAGTTTCCTTCTTATGGGTACGACAGATACGCAGTATTTT

V gene: TRBV29-1
J gene: TRBJ2-1
D gene: TRBD2
CDR3 length: 14
clone size: .
CDR3 protein: CSERTSGSYNEQFF
CDR3 DNA: TGCAGCGAAAGGACTAGCGGCTCCTACAATGAGCAGTTCTTC

V gene: TRBV20-1
J gene: TRBJ1-1
D gene: .
CDR3 length: 13
clone size: .
CDR3 protein: CSARDGRNTEAFF
CDR3 DNA: TGCAGTGCTAGAGATGGCAGGAACACTGAAGCTTTCTTT

V gene: TRBV14
J gene: TRBJ2-3
D gene: .
CDR3 length: 13
clone size: few
CDR3 protein: CASSLGVADTQYF
CDR3 DNA: TGTGCCAGCAGCCTAGGAGTAGCAGATACGCAGTATTTT

V gene: TRBV24-1
J gene: TRBJ2-1
D gene: TRBD2
CDR3 length: 18
clone size: many
CDR3 protein: CATSDPGLAGGSYNEQFF
CDR3 DNA: TGTGCCACCAGTGATCCGGGACTAGCGGGAGGTTCCTACAATGAGCAGTTCTTC

V gene: TRBV30
J gene: TRBJ1-5
D gene: .
CDR3 length: 17
clone size: few
CDR3 protein: CAWSVRFDRHGNQPQHF
CDR3 DNA: TGTGCCTGGAGTGTAAGGTTCGACAGGCATGGGAATCAGCCCCAGCATTTT

V gene: TRBV11-2
J gene: TRBJ2-3
D gene: .
CDR3 length: 14
clone size: .
CDR3 protein: CASSTGPRADTQYF
CDR3 DNA: TGTGCCAGCAGCACGGGACCCCGCGCAGATACGCAGTATTTT

V gene: TRBV27
J gene: TRBJ1-4
D gene: .
CDR3 length: 14
clone size: many
CDR3 protein: CASRSGRANEKLFF
CDR3 DNA: TGTGCCAGCCGTTCGGGACGGGCTAATGAAAAACTGTTTTTT

V gene: TRBV2
J gene: TRBJ1-3
D gene: .
CDR3 length: 15
clone size: many
CDR3 protein: CASSLGIQPGNTIYF
CDR3 DNA: TGTGCCAGCAGCCTGGGGATTCAACCTGGAAACACCATATATTTT

V gene: TRBV11-2
J gene: TRBJ2-2
D gene: TRBD2
CDR3 length: 15
clone size: many
CDR3 protein: CASSFSGRNTGELFF
CDR3 DNA: TGTGCCAGCAGCTTCAGCGGGAGAAACACCGGGGAGCTGTTTTTT

V gene: TRBV6-1
J gene: TRBJ2-1
D gene: TRBD2
CDR3 length: 15
clone size: few
CDR3 protein: CASQGGDPRHGEQFF
CDR3 DNA: TGTGCCAGCCAGGGAGGGGACCCCCGCCACGGTGAGCAGTTCTTC